This TCR beta chain was sequenced during a study of T cell changes during pregnancy in multiple sclerosis. The V gene's germline CDR1 is MNHNS and CDR2 SASEGT. V trimming: 0 bases; J trimming: 4 bases; junction bases outside the gene matches: 0. This CDR3 has 15 residues. This clone rates as medium-sized (0.01 to 0.1%). The identical CDR3 is also encoded by other nucleotide sequences in the sample. The assay was immunoSEQ multiplex PCR, and TCRdb's table has in-frame clones only and misses some. The table has around 37,000 clones, more than 75% seen once. The sequence was collected from a female donor with multiple sclerosis, enrolled in a pregnancy study. This chain joins TRBV6-1 and TRBJ2-1; 10 bases are a match to TRBD2. Sample: CD8+ T cells from peripheral blood mononuclear cells, taken in the third trimester of pregnancy. CDR3 DNA: TGTGCCAGCAGTGAAGCTAGCGGGGGGTACAATGAGCAGTTCTTC. Protein product: CASSEASGGYNEQFF.